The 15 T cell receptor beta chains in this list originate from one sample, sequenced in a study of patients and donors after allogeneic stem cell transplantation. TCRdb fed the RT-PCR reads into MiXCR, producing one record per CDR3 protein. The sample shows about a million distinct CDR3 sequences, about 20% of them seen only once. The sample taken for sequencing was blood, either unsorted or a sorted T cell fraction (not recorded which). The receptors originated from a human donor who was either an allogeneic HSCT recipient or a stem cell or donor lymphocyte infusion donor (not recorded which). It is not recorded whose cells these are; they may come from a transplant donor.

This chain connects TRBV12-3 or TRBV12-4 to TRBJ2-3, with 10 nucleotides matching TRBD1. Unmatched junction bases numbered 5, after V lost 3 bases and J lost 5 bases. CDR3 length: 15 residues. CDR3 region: CASSLDRGGKDTQYF. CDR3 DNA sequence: TGTGCCAGCAGTTTGGACAGGGGGGGTAAAGATACGCAGTATTTT.

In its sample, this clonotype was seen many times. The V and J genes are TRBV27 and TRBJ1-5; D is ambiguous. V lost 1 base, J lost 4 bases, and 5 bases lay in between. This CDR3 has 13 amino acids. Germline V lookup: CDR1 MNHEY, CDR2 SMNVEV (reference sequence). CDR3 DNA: TGTGCCAGCAGTTTATTAAGGAATCAGCCCCAGCATTTT. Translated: CASSLLRNQPQHF.

The CDR3 DNA reads as TGCGCCAGCAGCCCGGAGGGGGATCAGCCCCAGCATTTT. It codes for CASSPEGDQPQHF. This chain uses TRBV5-1 with TRBJ1-5; perhaps TRBD1 as D (6 bases). The CDR3 is 13 residues long. Trimming left V 4 bases short and J 5 bases short, with 10 bases between. The germline V gene has CDR1 SGHRS and CDR2 YFSETQ. Together with reference TRBV5-1 and TRBJ1-5, the CDR3 gives the full variable domain: KAGVTQTPRYLIKTRGQQVTLSCSPISGHRSVSWYQQTPGQGLQFLFEYFSETQRNKGNFPGRFSGRQFSNSRSEMNVSTLELGDSALYLCASSPEGDQPQHFGDGTRLSIL.

CDR3 region: CSVETPSGSSTDTQYF. The CDR3 DNA follows: TGCAGCGTTGAAACCCCCTCCGGGTCTAGCACAGATACGCAGTATTTT. The chain couples TRBV29-1 to TRBJ2-3; D is ambiguous. Between the trimmed V and J ends, which lost 2 bases and 0 bases, there was a span of 15 bases. CDR1 and CDR2 from the germline V gene are SQVTM and ANQGSEA. The CDR3 consists of 16 residues.

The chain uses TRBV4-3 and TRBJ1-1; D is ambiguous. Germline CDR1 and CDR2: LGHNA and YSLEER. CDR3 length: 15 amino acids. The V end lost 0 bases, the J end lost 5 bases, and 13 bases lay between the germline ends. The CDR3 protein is CASSQDLRVETEAFF. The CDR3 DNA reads TGCGCCAGCAGCCAAGATTTGAGGGTTGAGACTGAAGCTTTCTTT.

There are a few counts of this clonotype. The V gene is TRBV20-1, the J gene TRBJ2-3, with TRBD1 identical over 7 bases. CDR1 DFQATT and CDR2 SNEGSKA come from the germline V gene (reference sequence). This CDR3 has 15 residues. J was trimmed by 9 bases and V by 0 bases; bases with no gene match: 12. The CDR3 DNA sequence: TGCAGTGCTAGAGAAGGGGGCTGGAAGATTGGGACGCAGTATTTT. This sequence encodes CSAREGGWKIGTQYF.

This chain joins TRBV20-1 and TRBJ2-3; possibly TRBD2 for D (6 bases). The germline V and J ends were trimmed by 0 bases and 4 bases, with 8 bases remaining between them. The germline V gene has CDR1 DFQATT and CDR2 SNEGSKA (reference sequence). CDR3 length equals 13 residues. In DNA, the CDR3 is TGCAGTGCTAGAGAGCGGGATTCAGATACGCAGTATTTT. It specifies CSARERDSDTQYF.

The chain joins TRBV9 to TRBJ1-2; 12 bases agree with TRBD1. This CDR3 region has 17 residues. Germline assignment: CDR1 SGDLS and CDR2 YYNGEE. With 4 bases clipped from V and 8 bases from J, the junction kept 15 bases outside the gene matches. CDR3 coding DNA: TGTGCCAGCAGCCCCGGGACAGGGGGCGGTGGGGTATTAGGCTACACCTTC. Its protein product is CASSPGTGGGGVLGYTF.

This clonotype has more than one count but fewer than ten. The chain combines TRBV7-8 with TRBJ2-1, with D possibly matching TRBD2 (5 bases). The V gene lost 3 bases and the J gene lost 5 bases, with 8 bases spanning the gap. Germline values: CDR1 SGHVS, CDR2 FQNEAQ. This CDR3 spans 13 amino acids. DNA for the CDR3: TGTGCCAGCAGCTTTGAGGGAAACAATGAGCAGTTCTTC. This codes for CASSFEGNNEQFF.

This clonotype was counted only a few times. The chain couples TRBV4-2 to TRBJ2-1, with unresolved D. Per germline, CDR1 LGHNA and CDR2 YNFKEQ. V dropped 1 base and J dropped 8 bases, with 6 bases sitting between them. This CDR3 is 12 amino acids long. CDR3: CASSQVNDEQFF. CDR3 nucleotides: TGTGCCAGCAGCCAAGTAAATGATGAGCAGTTCTTC.

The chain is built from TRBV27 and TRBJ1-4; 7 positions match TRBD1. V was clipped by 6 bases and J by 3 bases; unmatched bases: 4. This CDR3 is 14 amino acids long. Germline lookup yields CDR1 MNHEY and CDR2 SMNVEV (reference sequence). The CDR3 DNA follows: TGTGCCAGCAGGGGGACAGTACCTAATGAAAAACTGTTTTTT. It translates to CASRGTVPNEKLFF.

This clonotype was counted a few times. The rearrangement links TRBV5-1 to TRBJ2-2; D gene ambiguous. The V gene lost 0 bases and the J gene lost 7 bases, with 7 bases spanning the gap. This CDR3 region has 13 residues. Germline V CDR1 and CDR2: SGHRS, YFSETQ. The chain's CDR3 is CASSLGDSGELFF. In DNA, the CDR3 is TGCGCCAGCAGCTTGGGGGATAGCGGGGAGCTGTTTTTT.

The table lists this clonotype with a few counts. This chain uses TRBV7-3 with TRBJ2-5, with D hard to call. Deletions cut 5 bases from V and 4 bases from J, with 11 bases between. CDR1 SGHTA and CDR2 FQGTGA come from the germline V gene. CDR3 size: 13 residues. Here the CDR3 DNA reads TGTGCCAGCAGCCCTACGAGTCTAGAGACCCAGTACTTC. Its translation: CASSPTSLETQYF.

As DNA, the CDR3 is TGTGCCAGCAGCGCACGAGGGGGGACTACACCGATGGGCATTGAGCAGTTCTTC. It codes for CASSARGGTTPMGIEQFF. The chain has TRBV11-2 and TRBJ2-1; the D gene is possibly TRBD2 (7 bases). The CDR3 runs 18 residues. Looked up from germline, CDR1 is SGHAT and CDR2 is FQNNGV. The germline V and J ends were trimmed by 5 bases and 9 bases, with 29 bases remaining between them.

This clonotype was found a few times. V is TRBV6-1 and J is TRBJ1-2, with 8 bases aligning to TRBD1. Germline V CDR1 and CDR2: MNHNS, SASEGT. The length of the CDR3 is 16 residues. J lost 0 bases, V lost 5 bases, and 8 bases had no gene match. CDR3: CASSRATGVTNYGYTF. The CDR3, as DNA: TGTGCCAGCAGTCGAGCGACAGGGGTTACTAACTATGGCTACACCTTC.